A single sample gave rise to the 19 T cell receptor beta chains below, sequenced in a study of blood T cell repertoires in COVID-19. TCRdb's table, derived via immunoSEQ multiplex PCR, lists solely in-frame clones and lacks some. The sample holds about 150,000 clones, approximately 84% seen once. Sequencing used peripheral blood. The receptor source for this set is a man between 65 and 79 years old with active or convalescent COVID-19.

The chain couples TRBV7-8 to TRBJ1-1, with a possible D match to TRBD1 (6 bases). The V end lost 5 bases, the J end lost 10 bases, and 11 bases lay between the germline ends. CDR1 is SGHVS and CDR2 is FQNEAQ in the germline V gene. The CDR3 runs to 11 residues. CDR3 sequence reads: CASSQGGTAFF. The CDR3 DNA reads as TGTGCCAGCAGCCAAGGGGGAACAGCTTTCTTT. The variable domain in full, with the rest retrieved from reference TRBV7-8 and TRBJ1-1, is GAGVSQSPRYKVAKRGQDVALRCDPISGHVSLFWYQQALGQGPEFLTYFQNEAQLDKSGLPSDRFFAERPEGSVSTLKIQRTQQEDSAVYLCASSQGGTAFFGQGTRLTVV.

The gene calls are TRBV28 and TRBJ1-1; D remains unclear. CDR1 is MDHEN and CDR2 is SYDVKM in the germline V gene. This CDR3 region has 16 residues. Trimming pared 6 bases from V and 3 bases from J, leaving 20 bases between. CDR3 in amino acids: CASSSGRLRRDTEAFF. The DNA of the CDR3 is TGTGCCAGCAGCTCGGGCCGACTTAGGCGGGACACTGAAGCTTTCTTT.

The chain is built from TRBV10-2 and TRBJ1-1, with 9 bases identical to TRBD1. The CDR3 loop spans 14 amino acids. J gave up 8 bases and V 0 bases, and 4 bases lay outside the gene matches. Germline assignment: CDR1 WSHSY and CDR2 SAAADI. The CDR3 reads CASSESVGQGEAFF. CDR3 bases: TGCGCCAGCAGTGAGTCGGTGGGACAGGGAGAAGCTTTCTTT.

CDR3 sequence (DNA): TGTGCCAGCAAGGAGCGGGGCCGGGACACCGGGGAGCTGTTTTTT. Protein sequence: CASKERGRDTGELFF. J is TRBJ2-2 and V is TRBV11-2; the match to TRBD2 covers 7 bases. J lost 3 bases, V lost 7 bases, and 8 bases had no gene match. The CDR3 is 15 amino acids. Germline lookup yields CDR1 SGHAT and CDR2 FQNNGV.

V gene TRBV28 combines with J gene TRBJ1-3; a weak D match, TRBD1 (5 bases). The CDR3 consists of 19 residues. Between the trimmed V and J ends, which lost 6 bases and 0 bases, there was a span of 24 bases. The V gene's germline CDR1 is MDHEN and CDR2 SYDVKM. CDR3 in DNA: TGTGCCAGCAGGCCTCCGGGACTCCAGCTCCATAACTCTGGAAACACCATATATTTT. Translated: CASRPPGLQLHNSGNTIYF.

The J gene is TRBJ1-1, the V gene TRBV5-1, with 9 bases identical to TRBD1. Germline trimming cut 4 bases from V and 3 bases from J; bases unmatched to any gene: 10. This CDR3 region has 16 residues. Germline V lookup: CDR1 SGHRS, CDR2 YFSETQ. CDR3: CASSVGNTGGYTEAFF. In DNA form, the CDR3 reads TGCGCCAGCAGCGTAGGGAATACAGGGGGCTACACTGAAGCTTTCTTT.

The J gene is TRBJ1-4, the V gene TRBV28, with TRBD1 as a possible D gene (5 bases). This CDR3 region has 16 residues. Germline V lookup: CDR1 MDHEN, CDR2 SYDVKM. Trimming removed 4 bases at V and 3 bases at J, with 15 bases between. CDR3 loop: CASSSSGGRANEKLFF. CDR3 nucleotide sequence: TGTGCCAGCAGTTCCTCCGGGGGACGGGCTAATGAAAAACTGTTTTTT.

As regards this clone: This sample also contains other DNA sequences that code for the same CDR3. The V gene is TRBV7-9, the J gene TRBJ1-5; 9 nucleotides agree with TRBD1. V lost 3 bases, J lost 7 bases, and 4 bases stayed unmatched. The CDR3 is 14 residues long. Germline V CDR1 and CDR2: SEHNR, FQNEAQ (reference sequence). As DNA, the CDR3 is TGTGCCAGCAGCTTGGGACAGGGTGGACAGCCCCAGCATTTT. Its protein is CASSLGQGGQPQHF.

In this sample, this clone turned up a few times. The CDR3 reads CASSYLPGLREQYF. CDR3 nucleotides: TGTGCCAGCAGTTACCTGCCCGGACTACGCGAGCAGTACTTC. The genes are TRBV6-5 and TRBJ2-7; maybe TRBD2 (6 bases). This CDR3 contains 14 residues. Trimming shortened V by 2 bases and J by 6 bases, and 14 bases separated the two germline ends. CDR1 is MNHEY and CDR2 is SVGAGI in the germline V gene.

The chain recombines TRBV9 with TRBJ1-2; 8 nucleotides align to TRBD1. The CDR3 is 14 amino acids. Germline loops: CDR1 SGDLS, CDR2 YYNGEE. With V trimmed by 5 bases and J by 4 bases, 7 bases remained unmatched. CDR3 DNA: TGTGCCAGCAGTCGGCAGGGGGCAGGCTATGGCTACACCTTC. It translates to CASSRQGAGYGYTF.

The rearrangement uses TRBV5-1 and TRBJ2-5; D is undetermined. CDR1 is SGHRS, CDR2 YFSETQ, per germline. The CDR3 spans 15 residues. The V and J ends lost 1 base and 5 bases respectively, with 15 bases between them. The CDR3 DNA sequence: TGCGCCAGCAGCTTGACTGGCAGGCCGGCCGAGACCCAGTACTTC. Protein sequence: CASSLTGRPAETQYF.

This clone was seen a handful of times. The genes are TRBV5-1 and TRBJ1-1; a possible D gene is TRBD1 (6 bases). The CDR3 has 15 amino acids. From germline, CDR1 is SGHRS and CDR2 YFSETQ. Trimming took off 3 bases at V and 0 bases at J, with 12 bases between the two ends. CDR3 DNA sequence: TGCGCCAGCAGCTCCAGGACAGATATGAACACTGAAGCTTTCTTT. This sequence encodes CASSSRTDMNTEAFF.

The rearrangement joins TRBV5-8 to TRBJ2-3; 7 bases fit TRBD1. The germline CDR1 and CDR2 sequences are SGHTS and YDEGEE. The CDR3 runs 14 residues. V lost 1 base to trimming and J lost 6 bases; unmatched junction nucleotides: 5. CDR3 loop: CASSLKGAGDTQYF. CDR3 bases: TGTGCCAGCAGCTTGAAGGGGGCAGGGGATACGCAGTATTTT.

The chain carries TRBV6-5 and TRBJ2-2; D is unclear. V was clipped by 6 bases and J by 6 bases, with 5 bases between them. CDR3 length: 11 residues. Germline-derived CDR1 and CDR2 are MNHEY and SVGAGI. The CDR3, as DNA: TGTGCCAGCAGGAGCCCCGGGGAGCTGTTTTTT. Protein product: CASRSPGELFF.

The CDR3 is CASRGPQGLAGPSTDTQYF. DNA for the CDR3: TGTGCCAGTAGGGGACCGCAGGGACTAGCGGGGCCGAGCACAGATACGCAGTATTTT. The J gene is TRBJ2-3, the V gene TRBV19, with 13 bases aligning to TRBD2. This CDR3 spans 19 amino acids. The J segment lost 0 bases and the V segment lost 6 bases, leaving 12 bases of the junction unmatched. Germline loops: CDR1 LNHDA, CDR2 SQIVND (reference sequence).

This chain uses TRBV27 with TRBJ1-5, with TRBD1 identical over 9 bases. J lost 8 bases, V lost 4 bases, and 6 bases had no gene match. This CDR3 is 14 amino acids long. CDR1 is MNHEY, CDR2 SMNVEV, per germline (reference sequence). CDR3 region: CASSSGTGMEPQHF. CDR3 sequence (DNA): TGTGCCAGCAGTTCGGGGACAGGGATGGAGCCCCAGCATTTT.

This clone was seen a handful of times. This chain joins TRBV12-3 or TRBV12-4 and TRBJ2-7, with a weak D call TRBD1 (6 bases). V was cut by 3 bases and J by 4 bases, with 10 bases left in between. This CDR3 comprises 13 residues. In DNA, the CDR3 is TGTGCCAGCAGTTTGCCGGACAGATACGAGCAGTACTTC. Translated: CASSLPDRYEQYF.

The chain uses TRBV7-2 and TRBJ2-3; 7 nucleotides align to TRBD2. Germline loops: CDR1 SGHTA, CDR2 FQGNSA. Trimming removed 5 bases from V and 2 bases from J; junction bases left unmatched: 10. This CDR3 comprises 16 residues. CDR3 DNA sequence: TGTGCCAGCAGCCTGGGGGGGTCGTACCCCACAGATACGCAGTATTTT. This encodes CASSLGGSYPTDTQYF. Full variable domain (rest looked up from reference TRBV7-2 and TRBJ2-3): GAGVSQSPSNKVTEKGKDVELRCDPISGHTALYWYRQSLGQGLEFLIYFQGNSAPDKSGLPSDRFSAERTGGSVSTLTIQRTQQEDSAVYLCASSLGGSYPTDTQYFGPGTRLTVL.

This clone was seen a single time. The rearrangement joins TRBV7-8 to TRBJ1-5; D remains unclear. Trimming took 2 bases from V and 3 from J, leaving 8 bases between them. The CDR3 spans 14 residues. Per germline, CDR1 SGHVS and CDR2 FQNEAQ. The CDR3 DNA follows: TGTGCCAGCAGCTTAAAACTAATCAATCAGCCCCAGCATTTT. Translation: CASSLKLINQPQHF.